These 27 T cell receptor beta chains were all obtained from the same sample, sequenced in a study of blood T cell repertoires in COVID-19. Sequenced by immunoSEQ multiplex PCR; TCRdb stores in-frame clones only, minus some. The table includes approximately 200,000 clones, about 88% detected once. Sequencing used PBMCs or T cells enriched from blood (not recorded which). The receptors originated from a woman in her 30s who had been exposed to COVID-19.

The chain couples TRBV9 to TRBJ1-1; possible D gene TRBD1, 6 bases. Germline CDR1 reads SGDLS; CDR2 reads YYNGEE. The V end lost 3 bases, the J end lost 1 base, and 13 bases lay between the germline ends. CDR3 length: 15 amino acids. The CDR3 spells CASSETGQANTEAFF. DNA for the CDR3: TGTGCCAGCAGCGAGACAGGCCAAGCGAACACTGAAGCTTTCTTT.

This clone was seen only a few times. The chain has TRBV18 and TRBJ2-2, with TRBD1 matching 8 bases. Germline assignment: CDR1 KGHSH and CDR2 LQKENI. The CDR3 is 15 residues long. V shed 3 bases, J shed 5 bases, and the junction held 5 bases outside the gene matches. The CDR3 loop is CASSPRGLRTGELFF. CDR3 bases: TGTGCCAGCTCACCCAGGGGGCTGAGGACCGGGGAGCTGTTTTTT. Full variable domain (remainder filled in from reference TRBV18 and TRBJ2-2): NAGVMQNPRHLVRRRGQEARLRCSPMKGHSHVYWYRQLPEEGLKFMVYLQKENIIDESGMPKERFSAEFPKEGPSILRIQQVVRGDSAAYFCASSPRGLRTGELFFGEGSRLTVL.

This CDR3 is CSASHPGGWGRTDTQYF. The DNA of the CDR3 is TGCAGTGCTAGTCACCCCGGCGGGTGGGGTCGAACAGATACGCAGTATTTT. The rearrangement links TRBV20-1 to TRBJ2-3; TRBD2 is a possible D gene (5 bases). V was cut by 3 bases and J by 3 bases, with 22 bases left in between. The CDR3 has 17 amino acids. CDR1 DFQATT and CDR2 SNEGSKA come from the germline V gene (reference sequence).

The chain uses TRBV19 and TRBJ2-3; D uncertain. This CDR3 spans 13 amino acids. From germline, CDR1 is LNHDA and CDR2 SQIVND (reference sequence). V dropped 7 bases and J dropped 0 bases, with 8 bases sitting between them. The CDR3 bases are TGTGCCAGTATGAGTATTAGCACAGATACGCAGTATTTT. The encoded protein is CASMSISTDTQYF. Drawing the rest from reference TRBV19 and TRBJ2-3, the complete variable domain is DGGITQSPKYLFRKEGQNVTLSCEQNLNHDAMYWYRQDPGQGLRLIYYSQIVNDFQKGDIAEGYSVSREKKESFPLTVTSAQKNPTAFYLCASMSISTDTQYFGPGTRLTVL.

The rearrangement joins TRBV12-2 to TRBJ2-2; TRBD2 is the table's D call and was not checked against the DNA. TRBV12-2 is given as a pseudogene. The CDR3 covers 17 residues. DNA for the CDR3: TGTGCAAGTCGCTTAGTCTACTACCGGCAGTCCGCTGGGGAGCTGTTTTTT. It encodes CASRLVYYRQSAGELFF.

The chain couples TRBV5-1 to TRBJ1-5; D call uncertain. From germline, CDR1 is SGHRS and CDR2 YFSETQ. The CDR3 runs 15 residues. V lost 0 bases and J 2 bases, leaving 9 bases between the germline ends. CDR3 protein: CASSLAGIRNQPQHF. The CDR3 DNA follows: TGCGCCAGCAGCTTGGCGGGGATCCGCAATCAGCCCCAGCATTTT.

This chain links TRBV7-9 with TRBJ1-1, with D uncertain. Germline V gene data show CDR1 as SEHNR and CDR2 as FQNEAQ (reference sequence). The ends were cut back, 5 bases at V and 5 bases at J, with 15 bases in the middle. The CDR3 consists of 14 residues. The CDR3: CASSDMGGFTEAFF. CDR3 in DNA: TGTGCCAGCAGCGACATGGGAGGTTTTACTGAAGCTTTCTTT.

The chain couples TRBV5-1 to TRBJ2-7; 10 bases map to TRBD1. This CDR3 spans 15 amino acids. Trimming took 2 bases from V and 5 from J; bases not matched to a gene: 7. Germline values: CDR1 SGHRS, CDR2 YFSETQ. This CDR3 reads CASSFLGTGVDEQYF. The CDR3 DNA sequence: TGCGCCAGCAGCTTTTTGGGGACAGGGGTTGACGAGCAGTACTTC.

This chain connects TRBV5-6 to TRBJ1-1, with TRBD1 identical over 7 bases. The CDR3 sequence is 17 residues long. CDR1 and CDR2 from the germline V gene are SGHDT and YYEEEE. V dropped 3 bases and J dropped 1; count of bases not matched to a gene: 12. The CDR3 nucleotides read TGTGCCAGCAGCTCCCCCCGGACAGGCCGCTCGAACACTGAAGCTTTCTTT. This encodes CASSSPRTGRSNTEAFF.

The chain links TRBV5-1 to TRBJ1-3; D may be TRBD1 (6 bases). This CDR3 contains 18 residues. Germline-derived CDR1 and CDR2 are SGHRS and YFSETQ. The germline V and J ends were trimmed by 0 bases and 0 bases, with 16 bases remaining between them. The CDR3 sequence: CASSLAITGHNSGNTIYF. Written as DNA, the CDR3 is TGCGCCAGCAGCTTGGCAATAACGGGACACAACTCTGGAAACACCATATATTTT.

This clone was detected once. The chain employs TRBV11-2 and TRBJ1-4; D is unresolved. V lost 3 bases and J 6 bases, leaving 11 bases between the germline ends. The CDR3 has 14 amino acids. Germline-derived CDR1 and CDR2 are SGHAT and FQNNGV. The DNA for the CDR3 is TGTGCCAGCAGCTTGTTTGCGGCAGATGAAAAACTGTTTTTT. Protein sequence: CASSLFAADEKLFF. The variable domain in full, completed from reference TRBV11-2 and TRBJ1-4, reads EAGVAQSPRYKIIEKRQSVAFWCNPISGHATLYWYQQILGQGPKLLIQFQNNGVVDDSQLPKDRFSAERLKGVDSTLKIQPAKLEDSAVYLCASSLFAADEKLFFGSGTQLSVL.

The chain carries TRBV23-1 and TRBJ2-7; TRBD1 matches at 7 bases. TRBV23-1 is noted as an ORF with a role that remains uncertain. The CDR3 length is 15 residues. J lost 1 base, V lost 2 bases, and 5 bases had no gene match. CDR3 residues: CASSQQDRPSYEQYF. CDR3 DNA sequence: TGCGCCAGCAGTCAACAGGACAGGCCTTCCTACGAGCAGTACTTC.

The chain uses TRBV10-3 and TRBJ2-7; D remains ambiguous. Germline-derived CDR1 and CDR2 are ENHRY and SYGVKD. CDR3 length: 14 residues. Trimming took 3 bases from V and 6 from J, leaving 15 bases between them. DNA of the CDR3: TGTGCCATCAGTGACCCACGATTGGCCTTCGAGCAGTACTTC. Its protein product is CAISDPRLAFEQYF.

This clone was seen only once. CDR3 DNA: TGTGCCAGCAGCCTCAGGACAGGGTCTAGGGAGACCCAGTACTTC. It translates to CASSLRTGSRETQYF. V and J are TRBV3-1 (or the pseudogene TRBV3-2) and TRBJ2-5, with 8 bases lining up with TRBD1. CDR3 length: 15 amino acids. Losses at the gene ends were 4 bases for V and 5 bases for J; bases not matched to a gene: 9. Germline values: CDR1 LGHDT, CDR2 YNNKEL (reference sequence).

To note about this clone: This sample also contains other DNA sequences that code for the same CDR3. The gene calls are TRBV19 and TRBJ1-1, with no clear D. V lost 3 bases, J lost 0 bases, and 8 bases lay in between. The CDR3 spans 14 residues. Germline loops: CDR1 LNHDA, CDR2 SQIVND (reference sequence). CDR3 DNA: TGTGCCAGTAGTATTGGGCAGCTGAACACTGAAGCTTTCTTT. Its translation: CASSIGQLNTEAFF.

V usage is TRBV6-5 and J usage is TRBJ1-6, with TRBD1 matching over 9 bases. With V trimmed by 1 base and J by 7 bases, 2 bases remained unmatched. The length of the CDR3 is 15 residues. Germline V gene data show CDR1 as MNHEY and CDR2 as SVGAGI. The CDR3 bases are TGTGCCAGCAGTTACTTGGACAGGGGAAATTCACCCCTCCACTTT. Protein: CASSYLDRGNSPLHF.

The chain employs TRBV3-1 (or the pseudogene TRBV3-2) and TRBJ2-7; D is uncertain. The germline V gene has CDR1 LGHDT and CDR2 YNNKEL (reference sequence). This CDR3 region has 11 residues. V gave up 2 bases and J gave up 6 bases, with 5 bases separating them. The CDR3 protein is CASSQLFEQYF. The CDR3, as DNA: TGTGCCAGCAGCCAACTGTTCGAGCAGTACTTC.

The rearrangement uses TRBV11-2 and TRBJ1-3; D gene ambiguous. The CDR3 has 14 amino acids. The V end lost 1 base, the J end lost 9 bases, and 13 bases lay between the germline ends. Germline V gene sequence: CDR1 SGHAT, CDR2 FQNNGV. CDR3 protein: CASSLAPTSRTIYF. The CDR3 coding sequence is TGTGCCAGCAGCTTAGCCCCCACGTCGCGCACCATATATTTT.

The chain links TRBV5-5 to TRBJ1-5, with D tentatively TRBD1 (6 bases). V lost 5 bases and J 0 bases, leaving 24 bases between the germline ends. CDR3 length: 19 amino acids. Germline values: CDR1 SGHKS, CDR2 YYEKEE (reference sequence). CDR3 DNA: TGTGCCAGCAGTTCTAGTGCGGGGGCGAACCCTTATAGCAATCAGCCCCAGCATTTT. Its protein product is CASSSSAGANPYSNQPQHF. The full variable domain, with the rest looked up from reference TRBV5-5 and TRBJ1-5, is DAGVTQSPTHLIKTRGQQVTLRCSPISGHKSVSWYQQVLGQGPQFIFQYYEKEERGRGNFPDRFSARQFPNYSSELNVNALLLGDSALYLCASSSSAGANPYSNQPQHFGDGTRLSIL.

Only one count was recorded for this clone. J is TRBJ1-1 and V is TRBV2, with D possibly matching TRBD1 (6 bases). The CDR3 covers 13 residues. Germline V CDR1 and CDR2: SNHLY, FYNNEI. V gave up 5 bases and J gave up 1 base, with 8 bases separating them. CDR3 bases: TGTGCCAGCAGTACACAGGGGAACACTGAAGCTTTCTTT. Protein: CASSTQGNTEAFF.

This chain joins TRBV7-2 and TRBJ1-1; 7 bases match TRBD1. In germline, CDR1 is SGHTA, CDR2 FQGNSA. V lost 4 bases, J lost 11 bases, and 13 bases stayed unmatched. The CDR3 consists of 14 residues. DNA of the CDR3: TGTGCCAGCAGCTCCTCGTCGGCAGGGGGGCGGGCTTTCTTT. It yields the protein CASSSSSAGGRAFF.

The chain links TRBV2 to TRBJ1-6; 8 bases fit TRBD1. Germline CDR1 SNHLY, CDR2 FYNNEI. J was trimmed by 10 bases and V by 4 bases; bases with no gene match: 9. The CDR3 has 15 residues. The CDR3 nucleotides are TGTGCCAGCAGTGGGGGTCCAGGGGGCCGGTCACCCCTCCACTTT. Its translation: CASSGGPGGRSPLHF.

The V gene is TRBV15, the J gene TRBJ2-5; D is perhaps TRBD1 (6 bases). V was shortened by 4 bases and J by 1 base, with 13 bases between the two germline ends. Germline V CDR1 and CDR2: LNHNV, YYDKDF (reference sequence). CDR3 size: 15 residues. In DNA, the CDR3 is TGTGCCACCAGCATTTACAGGGTTCCCCAAGAGACCCAGTACTTC. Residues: CATSIYRVPQETQYF.

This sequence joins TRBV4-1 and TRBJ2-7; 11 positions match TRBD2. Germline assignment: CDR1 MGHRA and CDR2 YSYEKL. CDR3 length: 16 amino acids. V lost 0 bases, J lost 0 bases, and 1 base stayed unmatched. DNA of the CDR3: TGCGCCAGCAGCCAAGAGGGACTAGCGGTCTCCTACGAGCAGTACTTC. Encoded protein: CASSQEGLAVSYEQYF.

The CDR3 sequence: CASSAPLSGQYGYTF. CDR3 sequence (DNA): TGTGCCAGCAGCGCCCCATTATCGGGACAGTATGGCTACACCTTC. The genes are TRBV9 and TRBJ1-2, with 7 bases matching TRBD1. Germline V CDR1 and CDR2: SGDLS, YYNGEE. This CDR3 is 15 amino acids long. The V gene end was trimmed by 3 bases and the J gene end by 5 bases; junction bases not matched to a gene: 10.

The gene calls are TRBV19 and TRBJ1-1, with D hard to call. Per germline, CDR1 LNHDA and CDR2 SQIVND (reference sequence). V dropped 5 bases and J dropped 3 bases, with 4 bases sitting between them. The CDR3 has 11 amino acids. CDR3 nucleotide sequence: TGTGCCAGTAGTGCGTACACTGAAGCTTTCTTT. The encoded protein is CASSAYTEAFF.

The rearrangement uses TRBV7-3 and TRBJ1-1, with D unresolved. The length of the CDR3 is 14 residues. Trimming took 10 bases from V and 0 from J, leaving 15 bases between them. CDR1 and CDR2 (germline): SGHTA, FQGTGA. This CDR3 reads CANLYRGMNTEAFF. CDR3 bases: TGTGCCAACCTATACCGCGGGATGAACACTGAAGCTTTCTTT.